These 30 T cell receptor beta chains were all obtained from the same sample, sequenced in a study of T cells in Graves' hyperthyroidism and ophthalmopathy. From RNA transcripts, TCR beta CDR3 regions were amplified. RT-PCR in the first round (using the HTBI primer set) targeted the TCR CDR3. One entry per CDR3 protein, called by TCRdb with MiXCR from the multiplex PCR reads. The sample gives about 760,000 distinct CDR3 sequences, around a third of which show up once; about a third is in the top ten. Sample: blood. These receptors all stem from a woman aged 35 to 49 with Graves' hyperthyroidism.

The chain employs TRBV7-2 and TRBJ2-5, with a possible D match to TRBD2 (5 bases). Matching the DNA end better, TRBJ2-1 makes the J call doubtful. CDR1 is SGHTA, CDR2 FQGNSA, per germline. This CDR3 has 11 residues. The CDR3 loop reads CASRDSNEQFF. DNA of the CDR3: TGTGCCAGCAGGGACTCAAATGAGCAGTTCTTC.

This clonotype was observed many times. The chain links TRBV6-5 to TRBJ2-7, with TRBD1 matching over 8 bases. The CDR3 consists of 13 residues. Germline V lookup: CDR1 MNHEY, CDR2 SVGAGI. The V and J ends lost 5 bases and 3 bases, in that order; junction bases with no gene match: 3. Written as DNA, the CDR3 is TGTGCCAGCAGTCGAGGGACAGGCTACGAGCAGTACTTC. Its translation is CASSRGTGYEQYF.

This clonotype was observed at least ten times. The rearrangement links TRBV2 to TRBJ1-2, with 7 positions matching TRBD1. The germline V gene encodes CDR1 SNHLY and CDR2 FYNNEI. The V segment lost 6 bases and the J segment 4 bases; nucleotides outside the gene matches: 8. This CDR3 is 14 amino acids long. Here the CDR3 reads CASRGRQGSYGYTF. In nucleotides, the CDR3 is TGTGCCAGCAGAGGCCGACAGGGCTCCTATGGCTACACCTTC.

The genes are TRBV29-1 and TRBJ1-6; TRBD1 agrees at 8 bases. The CDR3 consists of 15 residues. Germline lookup yields CDR1 SQVTM and CDR2 ANQGSEA. The V segment lost 8 bases and the J segment 1 base; nucleotides outside the gene matches: 7. CDR3 DNA sequence: TGCAGCCATGGACAGGGAGGGTCCTATAATTCACCCCTCCACTTT. It encodes CSHGQGGSYNSPLHF.

At least ten counts were recorded for this clonotype. The gene calls are TRBV29-1 and TRBJ2-5; 7 bases line up with TRBD1. J lost 7 bases, V lost 7 bases, and 9 bases had no gene match. The CDR3 is made up of 12 amino acids. Germline V gene sequence: CDR1 SQVTM, CDR2 ANQGSEA. The CDR3 loop reads CSGTGRSGTQYF. The CDR3 region has the DNA TGCAGCGGGACAGGCAGAAGCGGGACCCAGTACTTC.

In its sample, this clonotype was seen many times. The chain is built from TRBV10-3 and TRBJ1-5, with D hard to call. From germline, CDR1 is ENHRY and CDR2 SYGVKD. V was trimmed by 0 bases and J by 5 bases, leaving 11 bases between them. The CDR3 consists of 15 residues. The CDR3 sequence is CAISESKAPYQPQHF. CDR3 bases: TGTGCCATCAGTGAGTCCAAGGCACCCTATCAGCCCCAGCATTTT.

A single count supports this clonotype. One end of the junction fails to match germline, which may point to a read error. This chain uses TRBV7-4 with TRBJ2-7; D uncertain. CDR1 is SGHVT, CDR2 SQSDAQ, per germline. This CDR3 contains 15 residues. CDR3 region: CASSQEARTDYEQYF. The CDR3 region has the DNA TGCGCCAGCAGCCAAGAGGCCCGGACGGACTACGAGCAGTACTTC.

V usage is TRBV2 and J usage is TRBJ1-2; TRBD1 might be the D (5 bases). V lost 0 bases and J lost 9, with 11 bases in between. The CDR3 totals 13 residues. The V gene's germline CDR1 is SNHLY and CDR2 FYNNEI. This chain's CDR3 is CASSEALRGSYTF. The CDR3 region has the DNA TGTGCCAGCAGTGAAGCGCTTAGGGGAAGCTACACCTTC.

The sample holds a few counts of this clonotype. The chain is built from TRBV7-9 and TRBJ2-2; TRBD2 matches at 12 bases. The CDR3 loop spans 16 amino acids. After removal of 5 bases from V and 9 bases from J, the junction contained 10 bases not matched to a gene. From germline, CDR1 is SEHNR and CDR2 FQNEAQ (reference sequence). The CDR3, as DNA: TGTGCCAGCAGCCTTAGACTAGCGGGAGCTCCTCGGGAGCTGTTTTTT. Amino acid sequence: CASSLRLAGAPRELFF.

The V gene is TRBV29-1, the J gene TRBJ2-5, with a weak D call TRBD2 (6 bases). The germline V and J ends were trimmed by 3 bases and 5 bases, with 13 bases remaining between them. This CDR3 has 13 amino acids. CDR1 SQVTM and CDR2 ANQGSEA come from the germline V gene. CDR3 region: CSVEMRGKETQYF. The DNA of the CDR3 is TGCAGCGTTGAGATGCGCGGGAAGGAGACCCAGTACTTC.

The chain joins TRBV11-2 to TRBJ2-2, with 9 bases that match TRBD1. V was clipped by 0 bases and J by 6 bases; unmatched bases: 11. Germline-derived CDR1 and CDR2 are SGHAT and FQNNGV. The CDR3 is 18 residues long. In DNA form, the CDR3 reads TGTGCCAGCAGCTTAGACTGGGGGACAGGGTGGCGATCCGGGGAGCTGTTTTTT. It translates to CASSLDWGTGWRSGELFF.

The chain combines TRBV7-9 with TRBJ1-2; D might be TRBD1 (6 bases). The germline V gene has CDR1 SEHNR and CDR2 FQNEAQ (reference sequence). The length of the CDR3 is 14 residues. The V end was cut by 5 bases, the J end by 8 bases, with 18 bases between. The CDR3 nucleotides read TGTGCCAGCAGCCCAGGGGTCTCTATCTGGGGCTACACCTTC. Its translation: CASSPGVSIWGYTF.

The chain joins TRBV20-1 to TRBJ2-7, with TRBD2 identical over 7 bases. The trim removed 3 bases at V and 6 bases at J, leaving 11 bases unmatched. This CDR3 is built from 14 residues. From germline, CDR1 is DFQATT and CDR2 SNEGSKA (reference sequence). This CDR3 is CSASTSGRAGEQYF. CDR3 in DNA: TGCAGTGCTAGTACCAGTGGGAGGGCCGGCGAGCAGTACTTC.

In this sample, this clonotype turned up a few times. The V and J genes are TRBV6-5 and TRBJ1-5, with a weak D call TRBD1 (5 bases). CDR3 length: 13 residues. The V end was cut by 7 bases, the J end by 1 base, with 8 bases between. Germline CDR1 MNHEY, CDR2 SVGAGI. The CDR3 sequence: CASTGGSNQPQHF. The CDR3 nucleotides read TGTGCCAGCACCGGGGGGAGCAATCAGCCCCAGCATTTT.

V gene TRBV6-2 or TRBV6-3 combines with J gene TRBJ2-5; the match to TRBD1 covers 8 bases. The CDR3 runs 14 residues. After removal of 8 bases from V and 7 bases from J, the junction contained 12 bases not matched to a gene. Germline lookup yields CDR1 MNHEY and CDR2 SVGEGT. CDR3 bases: TGTGCCAGCCACCAGTCGACAGGGGCAGGGACCCAGTACTTC. It translates to CASHQSTGAGTQYF.

The V gene is TRBV7-6, the J gene TRBJ2-7; 11 nucleotides align to TRBD1. V lost 5 bases, J lost 7 bases, and 13 bases stayed unmatched. The CDR3 runs 16 residues. Germline lookup yields CDR1 SGHVS and CDR2 FNYEAQ. CDR3 amino acids: CASSHGPGQGAEEQYF. In nucleotides, the CDR3 is TGTGCCAGCAGCCATGGTCCTGGACAGGGGGCAGAAGAGCAGTACTTC.

The chain is built from TRBV6-5 and TRBJ1-2, with a weak D call TRBD1 (6 bases). Trimming pared 3 bases from V and 3 bases from J, leaving 20 bases between. This CDR3 is built from 17 residues. CDR1 and CDR2 from the germline V gene are MNHEY and SVGAGI. This chain's CDR3 is CASSYWSGLTGDYGYTF. Written as DNA, the CDR3 is TGTGCCAGCAGTTATTGGAGTGGCTTGACAGGTGACTATGGCTACACCTTC.

There are a few counts of this clonotype. The chain has TRBV25-1 and TRBJ2-1, with 9 bases fitting TRBD1. Germline V gene sequence: CDR1 MGHDK, CDR2 SYGVNS. The CDR3 totals 15 residues. Trimming removed 6 bases from V and 2 bases from J; junction bases left unmatched: 5. This CDR3 reads CASSPTGGPYNEQFF. CDR3 in DNA: TGTGCCAGCAGCCCGACAGGGGGTCCCTACAATGAGCAGTTCTTC.

This clonotype was detected many times. CDR3 sequence (DNA): TGTGCCAGCAGCTTAGTGGGCAGAGGGAACTACGAGCAGTACTTC. Its translation is CASSLVGRGNYEQYF. This chain joins TRBV7-8 and TRBJ2-7, with a weak D call TRBD2 (5 bases). The CDR3 spans 15 residues. V lost 1 base and J 3 bases, leaving 13 bases between the germline ends. CDR1 and CDR2 (germline): SGHVS, FQNEAQ.

In its sample, this clonotype was seen many times. The genes are TRBV7-9 and TRBJ2-7, with 9 bases that match TRBD1. Trimming removed 4 bases from V and 5 bases from J; junction bases left unmatched: 9. Germline CDR1 is SEHNR and CDR2 is FQNEAQ (reference sequence). This CDR3 comprises 15 residues. The chain's CDR3 is CASSSPGTGSHEQYF. The DNA of the CDR3 is TGTGCCAGCAGCTCACCCGGGACAGGGAGCCACGAGCAGTACTTC.

About this clonotype: The junction shows a germline mismatch at one end, possibly a read error. The chain employs TRBV4-2 and TRBJ2-7, with D possibly TRBD2 on 6 matching bases. In germline, CDR1 is LGHNA, CDR2 YNFKEQ. The length of the CDR3 is 15 residues. This CDR3 is CASSQVGGNSYGQYF. The CDR3 nucleotides are TGTGCCAGCAGCCAAGTCGGGGGAAACTCCTACGGGCAGTACTTC.

This chain links TRBV16 with TRBJ1-1; D ambiguous. The CDR3 is 15 amino acids. V was clipped by 0 bases and J by 3 bases, with 11 bases between them. The germline gives CDR1 KGHSY, CDR2 FQNENV. The CDR3: CASSQSPPADTEAFF. DNA for the CDR3: TGTGCCAGCAGCCAATCTCCCCCAGCTGACACTGAAGCTTTCTTT.

The table lists this clonotype with a few counts. CDR3 in amino acids: CASSLAQGRRDSYEQYF. The CDR3 bases are TGTGCCAGCAGCTTAGCACAGGGGAGGAGAGACTCCTACGAGCAGTACTTC. This chain uses TRBV7-9 with TRBJ2-7; D may be TRBD1 (7 bases). Germline values: CDR1 SEHNR, CDR2 FQNEAQ (reference sequence). The CDR3 totals 17 residues. V was cut by 0 bases and J by 0 bases, with 15 bases left in between.

V usage is TRBV6-2 or TRBV6-3 and J usage is TRBJ2-7; 7 bases align to TRBD1. Germline assignment: CDR1 MNHEY and CDR2 SVGEGT. The CDR3 contains 13 residues. V was clipped by 11 bases and J by 0 bases; unmatched bases: 7. The CDR3 nucleotides read TGTGCCCATAGGACAGGACTCTCCTACGAGCAGTACTTC. This encodes CAHRTGLSYEQYF.

This clonotype occurred a few times. V is TRBV6-5 and J is TRBJ1-5; 7 bases match TRBD1. V trimming: 8 bases; J trimming: 4 bases; junction bases outside the gene matches: 8. The length of the CDR3 is 14 residues. Per germline, CDR1 MNHEY and CDR2 SVGAGI. CDR3: CASAGGQRNQPQHF. The CDR3 bases are TGTGCCAGCGCAGGGGGACAAAGAAATCAGCCCCAGCATTTT.

The gene calls are TRBV12-3 or TRBV12-4 and TRBJ2-7; D is unclear. V lost 8 bases to trimming and J lost 6 bases, with 11 bases between them. This CDR3 is 11 amino acids long. CDR3 nucleotide sequence: TGTGCCAGCCCTGGGATGAGCGAGCAGTACTTC. Translation gives CASPGMSEQYF.

The rearrangement uses TRBV2 and TRBJ2-2; no clear D gene. V was shortened by 3 bases and J by 2 bases, with 10 bases between the two germline ends. Germline CDR1 SNHLY, CDR2 FYNNEI. The CDR3 contains 15 residues. The CDR3 loop reads CASSDPSENTGELFF. The CDR3 DNA is TGTGCCAGCAGTGACCCCTCAGAAAACACCGGGGAGCTGTTTTTT. Based on the CDR3 plus reference TRBV2 and TRBJ2-2, the full variable domain is EPEVTQTPSHQVTQMGQEVILRCVPISNHLYFYWYRQILGQKVEFLVSFYNNEISEKSEIFDDQFSVERPDGSNFTLKIRSTKLEDSAMYFCASSDPSENTGELFFGEGSRLTVL.

Details on this clonotype: Germline and junction disagree at one end, which may indicate a read error. The rearrangement joins TRBV10-3 to TRBJ1-1; tentative D call: TRBD1 (5 bases). CDR3 length equals 14 residues. Germline V gene data show CDR1 as ENHRY and CDR2 as SYGVKD. The CDR3 loop reads CASSYGTGNTEALF. The CDR3 DNA reads as TGTGCCAGCAGTTACGGGACTGGGAACACTGAAGCTTTATTT.

This chain joins TRBV5-1 and TRBJ1-3; 8 nucleotides align to TRBD1. CDR3 length: 16 residues. Germline trimming cut 4 bases from V and 0 bases from J; bases unmatched to any gene: 6. Per germline, CDR1 SGHRS and CDR2 YFSETQ. The CDR3 reads CASSPGTGHSGNTIYF. The CDR3 region has the DNA TGCGCCAGCAGCCCCGGGACAGGACACTCTGGAAACACCATATATTTT.

Comment on this clonotype: A clone one base away is much larger, so this may be a read error. The V and J genes are TRBV2 and TRBJ1-6; no reliable D call. The germline CDR1 and CDR2 sequences are SNHLY and FYNNEI. This CDR3 has 14 amino acids. The CDR3 protein is CAISESGRGSPLHF. The CDR3 DNA follows: TGTGCCATCAGTGAATCTGGGCGGGGTTCACCCCTCCACTTT. Using reference TRBV2 and TRBJ1-6 for the parts outside the CDR3, the full variable domain is EPEVTQTPSHQVTQMGQEVILRCVPISNHLYFYWYRQILGQKVEFLVSFYNNEISEKSEIFDDQFSVERPDGSNFTLKIRSTKLEDSAMYFCAISESGRGSPLHFGNGTRLTVT.